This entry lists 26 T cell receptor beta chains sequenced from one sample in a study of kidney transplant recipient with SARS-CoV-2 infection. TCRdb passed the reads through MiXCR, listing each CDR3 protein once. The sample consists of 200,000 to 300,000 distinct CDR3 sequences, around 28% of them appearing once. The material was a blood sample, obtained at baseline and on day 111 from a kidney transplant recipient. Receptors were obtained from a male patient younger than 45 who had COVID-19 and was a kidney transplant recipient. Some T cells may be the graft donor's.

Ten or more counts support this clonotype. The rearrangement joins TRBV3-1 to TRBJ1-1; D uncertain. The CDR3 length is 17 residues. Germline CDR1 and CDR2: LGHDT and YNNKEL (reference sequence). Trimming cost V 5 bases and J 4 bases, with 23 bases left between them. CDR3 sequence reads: CASSLGDPISIRTEAFF. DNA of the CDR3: TGTGCCAGCAGCTTGGGTGATCCCATTTCAATTCGCACTGAAGCTTTCTTT.

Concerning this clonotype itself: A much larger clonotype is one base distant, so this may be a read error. The CDR3 DNA reads as TGTGCCAGCAGGCTAGCGGGCCTAAGTTACAAGCAGTACTTC. Translation gives CASRLAGLSYKQYF. The chain has TRBV27 and TRBJ2-7; the match to TRBD2 covers 8 bases. Germline V CDR1 and CDR2: MNHEY, SMNVEV (reference sequence). V shed 6 bases, J shed 8 bases, and the junction held 12 bases outside the gene matches. CDR3 size: 14 residues.

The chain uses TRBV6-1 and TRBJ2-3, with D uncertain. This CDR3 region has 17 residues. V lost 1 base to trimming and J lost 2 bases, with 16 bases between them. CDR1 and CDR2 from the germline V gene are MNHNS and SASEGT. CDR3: CASSEGRGPEVTDTQYF. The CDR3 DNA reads TGTGCCAGCAGTGAAGGTCGCGGCCCTGAAGTCACAGATACGCAGTATTTT.

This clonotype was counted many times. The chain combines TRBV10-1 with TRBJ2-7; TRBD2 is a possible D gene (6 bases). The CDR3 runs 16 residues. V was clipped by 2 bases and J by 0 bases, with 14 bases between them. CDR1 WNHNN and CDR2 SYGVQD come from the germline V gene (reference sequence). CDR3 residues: CASSEGVAGYSYEQYF. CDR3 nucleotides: TGCGCCAGCAGTGAGGGTGTCGCGGGATACTCCTACGAGCAGTACTTC.

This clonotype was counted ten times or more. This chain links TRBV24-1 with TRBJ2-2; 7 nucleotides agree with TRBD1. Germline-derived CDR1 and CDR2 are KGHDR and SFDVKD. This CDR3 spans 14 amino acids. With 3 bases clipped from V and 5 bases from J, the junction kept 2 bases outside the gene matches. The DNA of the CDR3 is TGTGCCACCAGTGATCCAGGGGGTACCGGGGAGCTGTTTTTT. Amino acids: CATSDPGGTGELFF.

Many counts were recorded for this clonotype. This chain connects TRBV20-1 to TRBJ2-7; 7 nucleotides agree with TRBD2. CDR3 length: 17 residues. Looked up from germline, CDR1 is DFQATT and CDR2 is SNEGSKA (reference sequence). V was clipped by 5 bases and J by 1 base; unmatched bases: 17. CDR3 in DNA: TGCAGTGCTCGCTCGGTTTCGTTAGCGGGCCAATCCTACGAGCAGTACTTC. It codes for CSARSVSLAGQSYEQYF.

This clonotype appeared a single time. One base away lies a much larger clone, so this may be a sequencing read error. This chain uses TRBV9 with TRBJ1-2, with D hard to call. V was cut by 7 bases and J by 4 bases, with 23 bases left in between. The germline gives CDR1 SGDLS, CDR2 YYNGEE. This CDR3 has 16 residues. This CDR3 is CASHTPYSRKTYGYTF. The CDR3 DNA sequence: TGTGCCAGCCACACCCCGTACTCAAGAAAGACCTATGGCTACACCTTC.

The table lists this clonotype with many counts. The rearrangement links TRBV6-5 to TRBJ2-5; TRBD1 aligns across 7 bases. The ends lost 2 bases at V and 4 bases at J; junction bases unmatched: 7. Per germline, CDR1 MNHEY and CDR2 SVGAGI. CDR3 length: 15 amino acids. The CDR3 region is CASSYDRDLGETQYF. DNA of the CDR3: TGTGCCAGCAGTTACGACAGGGATCTGGGAGAGACCCAGTACTTC.

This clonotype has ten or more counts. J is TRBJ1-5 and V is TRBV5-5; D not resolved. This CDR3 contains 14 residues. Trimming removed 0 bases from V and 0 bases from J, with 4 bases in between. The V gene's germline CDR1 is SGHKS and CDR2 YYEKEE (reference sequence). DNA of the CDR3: TGTGCCAGCAGCTTGGGTTTTAGCAATCAGCCCCAGCATTTT. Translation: CASSLGFSNQPQHF.

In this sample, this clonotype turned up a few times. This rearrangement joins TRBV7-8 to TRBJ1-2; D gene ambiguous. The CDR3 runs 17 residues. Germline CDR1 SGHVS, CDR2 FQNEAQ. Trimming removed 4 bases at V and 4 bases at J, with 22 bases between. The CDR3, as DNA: TGTGCCAGCAGCTCGCGTGCGTTTACCCGAAAGACCTATGGCTACACCTTC. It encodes CASSSRAFTRKTYGYTF.

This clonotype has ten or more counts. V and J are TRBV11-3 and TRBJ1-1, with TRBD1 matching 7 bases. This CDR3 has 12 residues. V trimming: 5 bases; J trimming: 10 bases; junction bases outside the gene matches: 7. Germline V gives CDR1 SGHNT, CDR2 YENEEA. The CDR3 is CASSPSNRGAFF. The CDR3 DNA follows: TGTGCCAGCAGCCCGAGTAACAGGGGAGCTTTCTTT. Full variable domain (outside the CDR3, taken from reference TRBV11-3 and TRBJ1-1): EAGVVQSPRYKIIEKKQPVAFWCNPISGHNTLYWYLQNLGQGPELLIRYENEEAVDDSQLPKDRFSAERLKGVDSTLKIQPAELGDSAVYLCASSPSNRGAFFGQGTRLTVV.

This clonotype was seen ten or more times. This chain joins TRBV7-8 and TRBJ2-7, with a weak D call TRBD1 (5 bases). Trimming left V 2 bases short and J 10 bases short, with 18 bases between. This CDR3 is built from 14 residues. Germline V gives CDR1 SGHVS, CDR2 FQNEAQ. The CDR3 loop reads CASSLSDRATKQYF. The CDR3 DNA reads TGTGCCAGCAGCTTAAGTGACAGAGCTACGAAACAGTACTTC.

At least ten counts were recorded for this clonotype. DNA for the CDR3: TGTGCCAGCACTATGGACAGGGGGACGAAAAAACTGTTTTTT. It yields the protein CASTMDRGTKKLFF. The rearrangement joins TRBV2 to TRBJ1-4; 10 bases line up with TRBD1. Germline V lookup: CDR1 SNHLY, CDR2 FYNNEI. Germline trimming cut 7 bases from V and 9 bases from J; bases unmatched to any gene: 8. CDR3 length: 14 amino acids. Full variable domain (rest looked up from reference TRBV2 and TRBJ1-4): EPEVTQTPSHQVTQMGQEVILRCVPISNHLYFYWYRQILGQKVEFLVSFYNNEISEKSEIFDDQFSVERPDGSNFTLKIRSTKLEDSAMYFCASTMDRGTKKLFFGSGTQLSVL.

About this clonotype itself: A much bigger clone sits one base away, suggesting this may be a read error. This CDR3 is CASNIRVPGKAYGYTF. CDR3 bases: TGTGCCAGCAATATCCGCGTACCAGGAAAGGCCTATGGCTACACCTTC. The chain links TRBV5-4 to TRBJ1-2; D is unclear. Germline V gene sequence: CDR1 SGHNT, CDR2 YYREEE (reference sequence). This CDR3 has 16 residues. V lost 6 bases, J lost 4 bases, and 22 bases lay in between.

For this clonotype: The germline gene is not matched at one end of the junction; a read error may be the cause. Here the CDR3 reads CASSEEGTTDTQYF. DNA for the CDR3: TGTGCCTCCAGTGAAGAAGGGACCACAGATACGCAGTATTTT. V and J are TRBV24-1 and TRBJ2-3; either TRBD1 or TRBD2 may fit D (5 bases each). CDR3 size: 14 residues. Germline V gene data show CDR1 as KGHDR and CDR2 as SFDVKD.

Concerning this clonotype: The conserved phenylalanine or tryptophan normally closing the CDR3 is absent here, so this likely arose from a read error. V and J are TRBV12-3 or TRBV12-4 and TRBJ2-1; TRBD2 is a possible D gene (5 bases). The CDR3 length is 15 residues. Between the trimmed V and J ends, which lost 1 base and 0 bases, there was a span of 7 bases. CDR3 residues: CASSLGGSSYNEQFS. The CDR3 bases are TGTGCCAGCAGTTTAGGTGGGAGCTCCTACAATGAGCAGTTCTCC.

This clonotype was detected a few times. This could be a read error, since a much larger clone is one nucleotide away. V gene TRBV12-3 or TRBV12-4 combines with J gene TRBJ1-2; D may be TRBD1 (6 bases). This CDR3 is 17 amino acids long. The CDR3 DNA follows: TGTGCCGGCAGTATGACAGGCACAGCAGGAAAGACCTATGGCTACACCTTC. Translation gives CAGSMTGTAGKTYGYTF.

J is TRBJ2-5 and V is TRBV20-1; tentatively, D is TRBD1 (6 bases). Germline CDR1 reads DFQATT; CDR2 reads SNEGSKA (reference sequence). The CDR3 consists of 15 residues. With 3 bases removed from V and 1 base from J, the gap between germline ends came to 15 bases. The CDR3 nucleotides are TGCAGTGCTAGGGGGATTACAGGGCTCCAAGAGACCCAGTACTTC. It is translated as CSARGITGLQETQYF.

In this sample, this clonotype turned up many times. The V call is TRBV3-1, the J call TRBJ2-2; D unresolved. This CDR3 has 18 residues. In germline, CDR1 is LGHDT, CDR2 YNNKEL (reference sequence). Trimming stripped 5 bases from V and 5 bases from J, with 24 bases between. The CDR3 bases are TGTGCCAGCAGCTCATTACTTCCCATTTCAGGCTTGACCGGGGAGCTGTTTTTT. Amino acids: CASSSLLPISGLTGELFF.

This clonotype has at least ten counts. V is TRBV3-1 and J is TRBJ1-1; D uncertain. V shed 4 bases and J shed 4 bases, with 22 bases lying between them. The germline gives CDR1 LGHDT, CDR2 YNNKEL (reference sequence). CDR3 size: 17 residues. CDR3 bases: TGTGCCAGCAGCCGGGCGCATCCCATTTCAATTCGCACTGAAGCTTTCTTT. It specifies CASSRAHPISIRTEAFF.

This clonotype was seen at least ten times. This CDR3 reads CASSAPHDLGKTYGYTF. CDR3 bases: TGTGCCAGCAGCGCACCCCACGATCTCGGAAAGACCTATGGCTACACCTTC. The rearrangement joins TRBV11-3 to TRBJ1-2; D call uncertain. The germline gives CDR1 SGHNT, CDR2 YENEEA. The CDR3 length is 17 residues. V was clipped by 5 bases and J by 4 bases, with 23 bases between them.

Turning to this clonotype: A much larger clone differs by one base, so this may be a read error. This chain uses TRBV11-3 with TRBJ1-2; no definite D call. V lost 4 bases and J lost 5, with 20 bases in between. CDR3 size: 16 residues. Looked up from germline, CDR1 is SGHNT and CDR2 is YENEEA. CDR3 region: CASSSVGDIFKYGYTF. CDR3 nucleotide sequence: TGTGCCAGCAGCTCGGTTGGAGACATCTTCAAATATGGCTACACCTTC.

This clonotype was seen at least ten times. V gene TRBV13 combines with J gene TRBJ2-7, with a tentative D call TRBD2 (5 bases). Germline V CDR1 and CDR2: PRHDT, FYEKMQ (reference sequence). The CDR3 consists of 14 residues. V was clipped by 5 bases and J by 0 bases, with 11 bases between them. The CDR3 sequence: CASSPEGISYEQYF. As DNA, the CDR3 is TGTGCCAGCAGCCCAGAGGGTATCTCCTACGAGCAGTACTTC.

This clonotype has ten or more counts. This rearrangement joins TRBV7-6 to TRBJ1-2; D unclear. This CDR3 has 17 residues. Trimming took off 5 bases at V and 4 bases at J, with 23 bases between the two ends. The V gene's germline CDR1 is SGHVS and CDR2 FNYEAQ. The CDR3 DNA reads TGTGCCAGCAGCACACGCTTTGAATCTCGAAAGACCTATGGCTACACCTTC. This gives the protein CASSTRFESRKTYGYTF.

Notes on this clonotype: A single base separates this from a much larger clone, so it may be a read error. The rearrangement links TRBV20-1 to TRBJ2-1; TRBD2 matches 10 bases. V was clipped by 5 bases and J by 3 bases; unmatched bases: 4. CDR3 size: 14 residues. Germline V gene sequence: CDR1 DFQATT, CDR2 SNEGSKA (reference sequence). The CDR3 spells CSAAGTSDYNEQFF. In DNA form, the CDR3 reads TGCAGTGCTGCCGGGACTAGCGACTACAATGAGCAGTTCTTC.

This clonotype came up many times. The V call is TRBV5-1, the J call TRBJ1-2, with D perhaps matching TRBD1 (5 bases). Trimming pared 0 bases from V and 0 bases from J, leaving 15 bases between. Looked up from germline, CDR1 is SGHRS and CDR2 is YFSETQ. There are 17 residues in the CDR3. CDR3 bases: TGCGCCAGCAGCTTGGCCGGGACCCTGGTTGCTAACTATGGCTACACCTTC. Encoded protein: CASSLAGTLVANYGYTF.